What follows is one T cell receptor (beta chain) and its context. Antigen specificity is unknown. The CDR3 runs 16 residues. Per germline, CDR1 SGHKS and CDR2 YYEKEE (reference sequence). The germline V and J ends were trimmed by 10 bases and 0 bases, with 20 bases remaining between them. 13 Jbeta primers and 60 Vbeta primers were used for the PCR. In the original analysis: Unique TCR beta chains totaled roughly 80 million in a later count, with around 11 million of them shared. Clones were read by immunoSEQ multiplex PCR, and TCRdb kept only the in-frame ones, dropping some. V and J calls and clone size are given by that table; D and trimming were obtained from the DNA. The sample holds roughly 120,000 clones, 80% to 90% seen once. The sample comes from a study of cytomegalovirus exposure and HLA in healthy donors. Study observations and caveats: In all likelihood, a cluster of highly shared sequence variants was a sequencing artifact.

This receptor was taken from a male donor in good health and CMV-seropositive. The chain recombines TRBV5-5 with TRBJ1-5, with a possible D match to TRBD1 (5 bases). The sequencing input was PBMCs. Written as DNA, the CDR3 is TGTGCCCATTCCGGGGGTGACAGCCATAGCAATCAGCCCCAGCATTTT. Translating it yields CAHSGGDSHSNQPQHF.